This TCR beta chain was observed in a study of blood T cell repertoires in COVID-19. Sequenced by immunoSEQ multiplex PCR; TCRdb stores in-frame clones only, minus some. The sample shows roughly 15,000 clones, about 89% of them seen only once. Germline V gene data show CDR1 as LNHDA and CDR2 as SQIVND (reference sequence). This CDR3 is built from 16 residues. Trimming cost V 7 bases and J 1 base, with 17 bases left between them. The sequence was obtained from a woman at least 80 years old with COVID-19, enrolled during active disease. Sequenced input: peripheral blood. This chain links TRBV19 with TRBJ1-5, with D unclear. The CDR3, as DNA: TGTGCCAGTATCGCCTCCCAGAGGGCAAGCAATCAGCCCCAGCATTTT. It is translated as CASIASQRASNQPQHF.